The entry below describes one T cell receptor beta chain. The sample originates from a study of blood T cell repertoires in COVID-19. V lost 0 bases and J lost 4, with 21 bases in between. Germline V gene data show CDR1 as MNHNS and CDR2 as SASEGT. The length of the CDR3 is 18 residues. The authors' processing: Researchers report that nucleated cell counts were estimated from reference gene primer amplification. The data were produced by immunoSEQ multiplex PCR, yet TCRdb's version contains in-frame clones alone and is incomplete. Clone size and V and J calls were adopted from that table, with D and trimming inferred from the DNA. Here the sample spans a few hundred thousand clones, approximately 80% being singletons. Enrolled through a virtual design, the participants were between roughly 18 and 100 years of age and came from under 30 US areas. Participants had their cohort set by participant-reported clinical history.

The rearrangement joins TRBV6-1 to TRBJ2-5; D possibly corresponds to TRBD2 (6 bases). The sequence derives from a woman between 35 and 50 years old with acute COVID-19. The sequenced sample was PBMCs or T cells enriched from blood (not recorded which). The CDR3 region is CASSEAGMGGAVGETQYF. In DNA form, the CDR3 reads TGTGCCAGCAGTGAAGCGGGGATGGGGGGAGCGGTAGGAGAGACCCAGTACTTC.